The clone carrying this T cell receptor (beta chain) was seen only once. Its antigen remains unknown. All gene names here are mouse names. The CDR3 end falls 1 residue outside the read, so it is completed with the germline J gene. Time point here: mouse harvest day 7 after allogeneic transplant. Tail vein injection delivered 10^7 T-cell-depleted bone marrow cells and 10^6 splenic CD5+ T cells. This entry comes from a study of tissue T cells after allogeneic stem cell transplantation. Broader study findings: This small cohort was clinically heterogeneous, and sampling depth was a limitation.

The method was immunoSEQ multiplex PCR; TCRdb's version includes in-frame clones alone and lacks a portion of them. The sample has about 1,900 clones; roughly 54% are singletons. Germline CDR1 reads NSHNY; CDR2 reads SYGAGN. V gave up 5 bases and J gave up 2 bases; unmatched junction bases: 2. This CDR3 comprises 13 residues. The chain couples TRBV13-1 to TRBJ2-5; 7 bases map to TRBD1. Material: spleen. The receptor comes from a female BALB/c mouse given C57BL/6 T cells with graft-versus-host disease after an allogeneic hematopoietic cell transplant. The covered CDR3 bases are TGTGCCAGCAGCCCAGGGGGCCAAGACACCCAGTAC. This gives the protein CASSPGGQDTQY. The complete CDR3 sequence is CASSPGGQDTQYF.